This TCR beta chain was sequenced during a study of cytomegalovirus exposure and HLA in healthy donors. About the study: Earlier work reported 117 million unique TCR beta sequences from about 170 million T cells. Overall study findings and caveats: The sole available immune exposure information was CMV serostatus. Reports indicated that the classifier achieved high specificity and sensitivity in diagnosing cytomegalovirus status.

CDR3 length: 16 amino acids. The V gene's germline CDR1 is SGHVS and CDR2 FQNEAQ. In the PCR, 60 Vbeta and 13 Jbeta primers were used. Only in-frame clones appear in the TCRdb table, and some are missing; sequencing was by immunoSEQ multiplex PCR. The sample comprises around 150,000 clones, roughly 78% of which are singletons, and approximately 6.9% rests with the top ten. Remarks on this clone: The antigen is undetermined.

This clonotype was obtained from a man aged 40-50 years in good health and CMV-seropositive. Sequenced: PBMCs. The V gene is TRBV7-8, the J gene TRBJ2-5, with 9 bases matching TRBD2. The J call may be faulty, since TRBJ2-7 better matches the DNA end. CDR3 sequence: CASSQQAGGITYEQYF. CDR3 in DNA: TGTGCCAGCAGCCAGCAAGCGGGGGGCATAACCTACGAGCAGTACTTC.